This TCR beta chain comes out of a study of early T cells in non-severe SARS-CoV-2 infection. Study information: Sequenced material consisted of bulk RNA (from unsorted whole blood), and chains were unpaired. Overall study findings and caveats: In VDJdb matching, anti-spike CD8 responses were favored while private and CD4 specificities went missing.

Details on this clonotype: Its specificity is unknown.

The CDR3 loop spans 17 amino acids. Per germline, CDR1 MNHEY and CDR2 SMNVEV (reference sequence). V gave up 4 bases and J gave up 2 bases, with 18 bases separating them. The TCR library protocol attached unique molecular identifiers to the individual cDNA molecules. TCRdb fed the 5' RACE reads into MiXCR, producing one record per CDR3 protein. The table records about 60,000 distinct CDR3 sequences, around 12% of them present only once. The sequenced sample was whole blood. This rearrangement joins TRBV27 to TRBJ1-5, with TRBD1 as a possible D gene (6 bases). The clonotype comes from an adult who was a healthcare worker with PCR-confirmed SARS-CoV-2 infection or an uninfected control (not recorded which). The CDR3 sequence is CASSSTSGVGGNQPQHF. The CDR3 bases are TGTGCCAGCAGTTCTACGTCAGGGGTGGGTGGCAATCAGCCCCAGCATTTT.